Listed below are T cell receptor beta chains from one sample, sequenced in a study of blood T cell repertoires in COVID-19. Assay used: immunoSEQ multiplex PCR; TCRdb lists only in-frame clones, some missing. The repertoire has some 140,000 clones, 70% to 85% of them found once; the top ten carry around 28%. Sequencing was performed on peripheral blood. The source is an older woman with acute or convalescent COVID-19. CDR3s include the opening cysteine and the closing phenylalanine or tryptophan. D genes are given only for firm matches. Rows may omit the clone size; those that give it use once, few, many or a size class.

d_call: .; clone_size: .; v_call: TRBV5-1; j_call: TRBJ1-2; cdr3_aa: CASSFIQGSGGYTF; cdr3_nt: TGCGCCAGCAGCTTTATCCAGGGATCAGGTGGCTACACCTTC
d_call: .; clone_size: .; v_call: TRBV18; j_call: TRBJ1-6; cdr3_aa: CASSPLPGMDSPLHF; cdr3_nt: TGTGCCAGCTCACCACTACCAGGGATGGATTCACCCCTCCACTTT
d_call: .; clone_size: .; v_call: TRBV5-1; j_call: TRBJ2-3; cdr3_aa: CASSFEGSDTQYF; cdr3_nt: TGCGCCAGCAGCTTCGAGGGTTCAGATACGCAGTATTTT
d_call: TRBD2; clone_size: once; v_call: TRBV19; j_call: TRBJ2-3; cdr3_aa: CASSTSGLALPTTDTQYF; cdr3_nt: TGTGCCAGTAGTACCAGTGGACTAGCGTTACCTACCACAGATACGCAGTATTTT
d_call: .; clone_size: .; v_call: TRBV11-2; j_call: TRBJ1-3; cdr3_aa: CASSLTLSGISGNTIYF; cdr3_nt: TGTGCCAGCAGCTTAACCCTCAGCGGGATCTCTGGAAACACCATATATTTT
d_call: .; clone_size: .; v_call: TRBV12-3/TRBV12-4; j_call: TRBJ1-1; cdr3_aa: CASSIRQNTEAFF; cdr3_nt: TGTGCCAGCAGTATTCGACAGAACACTGAAGCTTTCTTT
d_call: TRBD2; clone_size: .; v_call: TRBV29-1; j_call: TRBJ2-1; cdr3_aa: CSVQAGGYNEQFF; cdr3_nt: TGCAGCGTCCAAGCGGGGGGGTACAATGAGCAGTTCTTC
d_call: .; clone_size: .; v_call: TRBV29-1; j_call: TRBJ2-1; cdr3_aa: CSARTRTPGNEQFF; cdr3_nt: TGCAGCGCCCGAACTAGGACTCCGGGCAATGAGCAGTTCTTC
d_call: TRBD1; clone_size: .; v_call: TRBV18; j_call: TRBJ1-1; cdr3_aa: CASSPPNRGTLGTEAFF; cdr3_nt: TGTGCCAGCTCACCACCGAACAGGGGTACGCTAGGCACTGAAGCTTTCTTT
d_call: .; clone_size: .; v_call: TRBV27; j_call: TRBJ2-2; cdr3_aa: CASSSKIRGSTGELFF; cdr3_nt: TGTGCCAGCAGTTCTAAAATTCGGGGTAGCACCGGGGAGCTGTTTTTT
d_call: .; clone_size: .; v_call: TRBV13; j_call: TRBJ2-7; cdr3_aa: CASSKWTGSNYEQYF; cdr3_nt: TGTGCCAGCAGCAAGTGGACCGGGAGTAACTACGAGCAGTACTTC